A single sample is the source of the 22 T cell receptor beta chains below, sequenced in a study of CD8 T cells in Susac syndrome. RNA amounts of 0.5 to 1 ug underwent reverse transcription with random hexamers. Each CDR3 protein gets one entry after TCRdb re-called the immunoSEQ multiplex PCR reads with MiXCR. This sample has about 180,000 distinct CDR3 sequences, with 85% to 95% found just once. Sequencing used CD4+ T cells from PBMCs. Receptors originate from a human donor with Susac syndrome.

CDR3 region: CSVGEVSGPPYEQYF. CDR3 nucleotide sequence: TGCAGCGTTGGAGAAGTTTCGGGACCACCCTACGAGCAGTACTTC. The rearrangement joins TRBV29-1 to TRBJ2-7; D tentatively fits TRBD1 or TRBD2 (5 bases each). The CDR3 totals 15 residues. V shed 4 bases and J shed 2 bases, with 18 bases lying between them. Germline V gene lookup returns CDR1 SQVTM and CDR2 ANQGSEA.

This chain joins TRBV12-3 or TRBV12-4 and TRBJ2-7; D not resolved. V was trimmed by 4 bases and J by 7 bases, leaving 11 bases between them. The CDR3 covers 12 residues. The DNA of the CDR3 is TGTGCCAGCAGTTCCCGCTTCAGAGAGCAGTACTTC. This sequence encodes CASSSRFREQYF.

The rearrangement links TRBV3-1 to TRBJ1-6, with 8 bases identical to TRBD1. V lost 3 bases, J lost 10 bases, and 5 bases stayed unmatched. The CDR3 loop spans 14 amino acids. Germline V gene sequence: CDR1 LGHDT, CDR2 YNNKEL (reference sequence). The CDR3 spells CASSHGQGGSPLHF. The CDR3, as DNA: TGTGCCAGCAGCCATGGACAGGGAGGCTCACCCCTCCACTTT.

This chain connects TRBV2 to TRBJ1-5; D might be TRBD1 (6 bases). Germline CDR1 SNHLY, CDR2 FYNNEI. This CDR3 spans 13 amino acids. Trimming took 6 bases from V and 6 from J, leaving 12 bases between them. For the CDR3, the DNA is TGTGCCAGCAGGGGATCAGGGGCTCAGCCCCAGCATTTT. Translated: CASRGSGAQPQHF.

This clonotype is a singleton in its sample. The J gene is TRBJ1-1, the V gene TRBV19; no clear D gene. Germline V gene data show CDR1 as LNHDA and CDR2 as SQIVND (reference sequence). This CDR3 spans 11 amino acids. Trimming took off 6 bases at V and 7 bases at J, with 9 bases between the two ends. CDR3 in amino acids: CASRDTGEAFF. CDR3 in DNA: TGTGCCAGTAGGGATACGGGTGAAGCTTTCTTT.

The V and J genes are TRBV11-2 and TRBJ1-6; D gene ambiguous. CDR3 length: 13 amino acids. The germline V gene has CDR1 SGHAT and CDR2 FQNNGV. Trimming removed 1 base at V and 7 bases at J, with 5 bases between. The CDR3 loop reads CASSLGRNSPLHF. As DNA, the CDR3 is TGTGCCAGCAGCTTAGGACGGAATTCACCCCTCCACTTT.

The chain joins TRBV9 to TRBJ2-2; D unclear. CDR3 length: 16 amino acids. Germline assignment: CDR1 SGDLS and CDR2 YYNGEE. V was cut by 4 bases and J by 0 bases, with 13 bases left in between. For the CDR3, the DNA is TGTGCCAGCAGCACCCCGACGAACGCGAACACCGGGGAGCTGTTTTTT. Its protein product is CASSTPTNANTGELFF.

This chain connects TRBV7-2 to TRBJ1-5; TRBD1 is a possible D gene (5 bases). CDR1 SGHTA and CDR2 FQGNSA come from the germline V gene. V lost 4 bases and J lost 4, with 14 bases in between. This CDR3 region has 15 residues. CDR3 in amino acids: CASSSGPGMNQPQHF. CDR3 nucleotide sequence: TGTGCCAGCAGCTCGGGACCGGGGATGAATCAGCCCCAGCATTTT.

A single count supports this clonotype. The chain uses TRBV14 and TRBJ2-1; D remains ambiguous. The CDR3 has 12 residues. Trimming shortened V by 0 bases and J by 11 bases, and 8 bases separated the two germline ends. Germline V gene sequence: CDR1 SGHDN, CDR2 FVKESK. CDR3 region: CASSQDRGKQFF. CDR3 DNA: TGTGCCAGCAGCCAAGATCGAGGAAAGCAGTTCTTC.

The gene calls are TRBV3-1 and TRBJ1-6; D call uncertain. CDR3 size: 15 residues. Germline V gene sequence: CDR1 LGHDT, CDR2 YNNKEL (reference sequence). V was clipped by 1 base and J by 4 bases, with 8 bases between them. The CDR3 DNA reads as TGTGCCAGCAGCCAAGGGCGGTTTTATAATTCACCCCTCCACTTT. The encoded protein is CASSQGRFYNSPLHF.

This chain uses TRBV2 with TRBJ2-5; no definite D call. The CDR3 totals 14 residues. Germline V lookup: CDR1 SNHLY, CDR2 FYNNEI. Trimming left V 8 bases short and J 5 bases short, with 18 bases between. CDR3 nucleotides: TGTGCCAGCTGTAACCTCTTTGTGGGGGAGACCCAGTACTTC. It specifies CASCNLFVGETQYF.

This chain's CDR3 is CASTPLSTDTQYF. The CDR3, as DNA: TGTGCCAGCACACCCTTGAGCACAGATACGCAGTATTTT. The chain combines TRBV25-1 with TRBJ2-3; D is unclear. Per germline, CDR1 MGHDK and CDR2 SYGVNS. The V end was cut by 7 bases, the J end by 0 bases, with 8 bases between. The CDR3 loop spans 13 amino acids.

The genes are TRBV12-3 or TRBV12-4 and TRBJ2-2; maybe TRBD2 (6 bases). With 6 bases removed from V and 1 base from J, the gap between germline ends came to 9 bases. The CDR3 has 14 residues. Here the CDR3 DNA reads TGTGCCAGCAGGCGGGACGGGAACACCGGGGAGCTGTTTTTT. This codes for CASRRDGNTGELFF.

The chain combines TRBV2 with TRBJ1-5; D not certain. Trimming stripped 6 bases from V and 4 bases from J, with 16 bases between. Germline V gene sequence: CDR1 SNHLY, CDR2 FYNNEI. The CDR3 totals 15 residues. CDR3 sequence (DNA): TGTGCCAGCAGCCCCGGTTTGGGATGGAATCAGCCCCAGCATTTT. It yields the protein CASSPGLGWNQPQHF.

This clonotype was detected only once. CDR3 loop: CASSPPGPQPEAFF. DNA of the CDR3: TGTGCCAGCAGCCCACCCGGGCCCCAACCTGAAGCTTTCTTT. This rearrangement joins TRBV3-1 to TRBJ1-1; D is unresolved. Germline CDR1 reads LGHDT; CDR2 reads YNNKEL (reference sequence). The CDR3 length is 14 residues. V was cut by 4 bases and J by 6 bases, with 15 bases left in between.

The chain is built from TRBV2 and TRBJ2-3, with 7 bases matching TRBD2. The junction had 11 bases not matched to a gene; V was cut back by 8 bases and J by 0 bases. Germline CDR1 and CDR2: SNHLY and FYNNEI. This CDR3 has 16 residues. Written as DNA, the CDR3 is TGTGCCAGCTGCAACCCCCTAGCGGCTAGCACAGATACGCAGTATTTT. The encoded protein is CASCNPLAASTDTQYF.

The chain uses TRBV29-1 and TRBJ1-2, with TRBD1 as a possible D gene (5 bases). Germline assignment: CDR1 SQVTM and CDR2 ANQGSEA. Between the trimmed V and J ends, which lost 6 bases and 1 base, there was a span of 12 bases. The CDR3 loop spans 13 amino acids. The chain's CDR3 is CSVDDRVNYGYTF. CDR3 nucleotides: TGCAGCGTGGATGACAGAGTTAACTATGGCTACACCTTC.

This chain joins TRBV20-1 and TRBJ2-7; the match to TRBD1 covers 7 bases. The V gene's germline CDR1 is DFQATT and CDR2 SNEGSKA (reference sequence). V gave up 6 bases and J gave up 5 bases; unmatched junction bases: 10. The CDR3 runs 13 residues. The CDR3 bases are TGCAGTGCCGAGTTAGAGGGGGCGGACGAGCAGTACTTC. Residues: CSAELEGADEQYF.

The chain recombines TRBV12-3 or TRBV12-4 with TRBJ1-2, with 7 bases that match TRBD1. The junction had 9 bases not matched to a gene; V was cut back by 4 bases and J by 4 bases. The CDR3 consists of 15 residues. The CDR3 reads CASSSRQGLLYGYTF. CDR3 bases: TGTGCCAGCAGTTCTCGACAGGGACTACTCTATGGCTACACCTTC.

The rearrangement joins TRBV20-1 to TRBJ2-7, with D perhaps TRBD1 or TRBD2 (5 bases each). The ends were cut back, 5 bases at V and 4 bases at J, with 15 bases in the middle. The CDR3 runs 13 residues. Germline lookup yields CDR1 DFQATT and CDR2 SNEGSKA (reference sequence). In DNA form, the CDR3 reads TGCAGTGCTTCCGGGGCCCTCGGGTACGAGCAGTACTTC. As protein: CSASGALGYEQYF.

This clonotype was seen just once. The chain uses TRBV25-1 and TRBJ2-3; TRBD2 matches at 7 bases. The V and J ends lost 2 bases and 4 bases, in that order; junction bases with no gene match: 3. The CDR3 is made up of 14 amino acids. Germline loops: CDR1 MGHDK, CDR2 SYGVNS. CDR3 in amino acids: CASSEARGADTQYF. The CDR3 DNA sequence: TGTGCCAGCAGTGAAGCACGGGGGGCAGATACGCAGTATTTT.

The chain employs TRBV5-5 and TRBJ2-7; possibly TRBD1 for D (6 bases). The CDR3 is made up of 14 amino acids. Germline CDR1 is SGHKS and CDR2 is YYEKEE (reference sequence). Between the trimmed V and J ends, which lost 4 bases and 1 base, there was a span of 12 bases. The CDR3 DNA sequence: TGTGCCAGCAGCCGACACAGGGTTTCCTACGAGCAGTACTTC. This sequence encodes CASSRHRVSYEQYF.